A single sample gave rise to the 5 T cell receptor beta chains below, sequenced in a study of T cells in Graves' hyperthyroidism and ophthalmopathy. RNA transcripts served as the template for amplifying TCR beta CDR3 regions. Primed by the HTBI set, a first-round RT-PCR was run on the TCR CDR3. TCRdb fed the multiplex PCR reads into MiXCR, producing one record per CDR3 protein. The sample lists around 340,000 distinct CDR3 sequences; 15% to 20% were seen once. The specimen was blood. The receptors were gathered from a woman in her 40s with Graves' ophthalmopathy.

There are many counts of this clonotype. The CDR3: CASSSRTGGWGQETQYF. Written as DNA, the CDR3 is TGTGCCAGCAGTTCCCGGACAGGGGGCTGGGGTCAAGAGACCCAGTACTTC. The V gene is TRBV28, the J gene TRBJ2-5; 11 positions match TRBD1. CDR3 length equals 17 residues. Germline values: CDR1 MDHEN, CDR2 SYDVKM. V was pared by 4 bases and J by 2 bases, with 9 bases of the junction left unmatched.

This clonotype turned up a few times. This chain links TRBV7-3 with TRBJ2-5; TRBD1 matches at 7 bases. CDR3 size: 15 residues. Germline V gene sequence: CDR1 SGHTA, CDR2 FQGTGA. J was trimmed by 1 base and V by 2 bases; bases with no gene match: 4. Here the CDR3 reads CASSLAGQAQETQYF. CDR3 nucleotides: TGTGCCAGCAGCTTAGCCGGACAGGCCCAAGAGACCCAGTACTTC.

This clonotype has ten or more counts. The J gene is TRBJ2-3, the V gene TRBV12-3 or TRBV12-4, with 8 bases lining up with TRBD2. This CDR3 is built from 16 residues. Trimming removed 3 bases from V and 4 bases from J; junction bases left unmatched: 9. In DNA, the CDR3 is TGTGCCAGCAGTTTCTCGACTAGCGTTTGGTCAGATACGCAGTATTTT. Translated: CASSFSTSVWSDTQYF.

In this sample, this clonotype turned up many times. CDR3 protein: CSVGVGGQPQHF. CDR3 sequence (DNA): TGCAGCGTTGGGGTTGGTGGTCAGCCCCAGCATTTT. V gene TRBV29-1 combines with J gene TRBJ1-5; D is unclear. Trimming removed 4 bases at V and 6 bases at J, with 10 bases between. This CDR3 has 12 amino acids. Germline V gene data show CDR1 as SQVTM and CDR2 as ANQGSEA.

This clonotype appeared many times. Written as DNA, the CDR3 is TGTGCCAGCAGCCAACGGGGGGGGGGTAACACTGAAGCTTTCTTT. It is translated as CASSQRGGGNTEAFF. This chain joins TRBV12-3 or TRBV12-4 and TRBJ1-1; TRBD1 is a possible D gene (5 bases). The CDR3 sequence is 15 residues long. V lost 6 bases and J lost 2, with 16 bases in between.